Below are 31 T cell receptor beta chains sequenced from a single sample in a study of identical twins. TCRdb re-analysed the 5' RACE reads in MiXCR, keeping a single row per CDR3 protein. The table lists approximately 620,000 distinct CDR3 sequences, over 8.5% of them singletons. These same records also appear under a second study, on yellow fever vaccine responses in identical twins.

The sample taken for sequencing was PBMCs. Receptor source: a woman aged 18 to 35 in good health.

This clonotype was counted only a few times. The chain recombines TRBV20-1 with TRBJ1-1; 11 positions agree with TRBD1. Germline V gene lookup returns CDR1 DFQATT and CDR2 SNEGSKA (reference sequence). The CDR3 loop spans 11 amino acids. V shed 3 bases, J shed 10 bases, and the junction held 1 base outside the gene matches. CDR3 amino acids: CSARGQGGAFF. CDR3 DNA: TGCAGTGCTAGGGGACAGGGGGGAGCTTTCTTT.

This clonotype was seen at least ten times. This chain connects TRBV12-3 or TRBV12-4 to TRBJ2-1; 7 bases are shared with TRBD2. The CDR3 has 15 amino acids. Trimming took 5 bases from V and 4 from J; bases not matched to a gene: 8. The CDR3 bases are TGTGCCAGCAGTAGGACTAGTACTAGTTACAATGAGCAGTTCTTC. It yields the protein CASSRTSTSYNEQFF.

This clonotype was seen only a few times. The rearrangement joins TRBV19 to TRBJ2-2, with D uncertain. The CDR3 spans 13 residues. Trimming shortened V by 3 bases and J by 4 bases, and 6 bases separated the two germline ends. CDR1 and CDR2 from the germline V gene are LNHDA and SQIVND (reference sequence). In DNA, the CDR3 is TGTGCCAGTAGTATTGAGATCACCGGGGAGCTGTTTTTT. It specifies CASSIEITGELFF. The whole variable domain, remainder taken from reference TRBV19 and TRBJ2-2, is DGGITQSPKYLFRKEGQNVTLSCEQNLNHDAMYWYRQDPGQGLRLIYYSQIVNDFQKGDIAEGYSVSREKKESFPLTVTSAQKNPTAFYLCASSIEITGELFFGEGSRLTVL.

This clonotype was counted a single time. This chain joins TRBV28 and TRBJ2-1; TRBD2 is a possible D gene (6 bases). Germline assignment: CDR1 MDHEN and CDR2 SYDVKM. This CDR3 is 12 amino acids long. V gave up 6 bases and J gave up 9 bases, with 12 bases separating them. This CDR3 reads CASRRRGVEQFF. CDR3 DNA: TGTGCCAGCAGGCGGCGGGGTGTTGAGCAGTTCTTC.

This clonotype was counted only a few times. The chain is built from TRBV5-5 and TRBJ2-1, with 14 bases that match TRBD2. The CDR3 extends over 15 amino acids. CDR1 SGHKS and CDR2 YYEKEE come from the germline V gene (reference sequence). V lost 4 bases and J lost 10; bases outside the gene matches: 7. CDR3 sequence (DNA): TGTGCCAGCAGCATTACCGGGACTAGCGGGAGAGAGCAGTTCTTC. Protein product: CASSITGTSGREQFF.

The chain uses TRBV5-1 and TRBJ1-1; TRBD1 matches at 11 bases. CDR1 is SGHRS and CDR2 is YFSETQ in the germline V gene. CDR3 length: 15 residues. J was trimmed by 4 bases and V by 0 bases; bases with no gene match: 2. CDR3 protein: CASSLEGTGGTEAFF. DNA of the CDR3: TGCGCCAGCAGCTTGGAGGGGACAGGGGGCACTGAAGCTTTCTTT.

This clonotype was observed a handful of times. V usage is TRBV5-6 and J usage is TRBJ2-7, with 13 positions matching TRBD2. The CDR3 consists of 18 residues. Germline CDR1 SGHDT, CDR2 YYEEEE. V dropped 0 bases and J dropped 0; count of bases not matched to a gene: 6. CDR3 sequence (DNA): TGTGCCAGCAGCTTGGCGGGACTAGCGGGATATGCCTCCTACGAGCAGTACTTC. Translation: CASSLAGLAGYASYEQYF.

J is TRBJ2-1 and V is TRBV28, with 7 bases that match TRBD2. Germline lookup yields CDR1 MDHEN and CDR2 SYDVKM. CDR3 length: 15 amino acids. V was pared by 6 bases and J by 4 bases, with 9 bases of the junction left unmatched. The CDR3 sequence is CASRARASGYNEQFF. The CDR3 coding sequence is TGTGCCAGCAGAGCCCGGGCTAGCGGTTACAATGAGCAGTTCTTC.

This chain's CDR3 is CASSLGGVRDYEQYF. The CDR3 DNA reads as TGTGCCAGCAGCTTAGGTGGGGTGAGGGACTACGAGCAGTACTTC. This chain links TRBV7-2 with TRBJ2-7, with a possible D match to TRBD2 (5 bases). Germline V gene lookup returns CDR1 SGHTA and CDR2 FQGNSA. The ends were cut back, 1 base at V and 3 bases at J, with 13 bases in the middle. This CDR3 is 15 amino acids long.

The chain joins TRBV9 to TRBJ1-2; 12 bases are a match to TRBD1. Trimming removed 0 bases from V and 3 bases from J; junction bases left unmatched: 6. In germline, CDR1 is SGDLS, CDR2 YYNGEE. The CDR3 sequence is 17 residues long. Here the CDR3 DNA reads TGTGCCAGCAGCGTAGATCCAGGGACAGGGGGCGACTATGGCTACACCTTC. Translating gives CASSVDPGTGGDYGYTF.

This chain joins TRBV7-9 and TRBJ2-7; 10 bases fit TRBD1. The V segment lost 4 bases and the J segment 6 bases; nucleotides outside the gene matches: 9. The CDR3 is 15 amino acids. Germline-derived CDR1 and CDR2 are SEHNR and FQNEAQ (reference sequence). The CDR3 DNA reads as TGTGCCAGCAGCTCGGGGACAGGGGATTGGGTCGAGCAGTACTTC. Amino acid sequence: CASSSGTGDWVEQYF.

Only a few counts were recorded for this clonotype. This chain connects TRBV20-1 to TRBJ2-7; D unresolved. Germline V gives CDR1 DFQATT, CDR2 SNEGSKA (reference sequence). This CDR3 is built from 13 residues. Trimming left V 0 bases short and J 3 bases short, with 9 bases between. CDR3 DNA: TGCAGTGCTAGAGACCCAGGATACTACGAGCAGTACTTC. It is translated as CSARDPGYYEQYF.

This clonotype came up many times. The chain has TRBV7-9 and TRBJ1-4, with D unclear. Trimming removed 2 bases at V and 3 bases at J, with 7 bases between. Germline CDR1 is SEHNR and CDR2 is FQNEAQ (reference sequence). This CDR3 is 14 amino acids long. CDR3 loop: CASSLTGSNEKLFF. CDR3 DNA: TGTGCCAGCAGCTTAACGGGGTCTAATGAAAAACTGTTTTTT.

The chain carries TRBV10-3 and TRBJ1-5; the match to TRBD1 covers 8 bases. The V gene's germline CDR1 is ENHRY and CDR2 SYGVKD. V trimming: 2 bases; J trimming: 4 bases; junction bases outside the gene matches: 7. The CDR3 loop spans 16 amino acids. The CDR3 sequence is CAISEREGQANQPQHF. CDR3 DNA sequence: TGTGCCATCAGTGAGAGGGAGGGACAGGCAAATCAGCCCCAGCATTTT.

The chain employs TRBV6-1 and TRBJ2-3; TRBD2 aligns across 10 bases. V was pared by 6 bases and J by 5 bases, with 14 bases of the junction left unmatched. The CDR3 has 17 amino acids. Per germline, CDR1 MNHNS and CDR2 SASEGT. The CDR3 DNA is TGTGCCAGCAGAACCCATTTCAGCGGGAGGGCGATAGATACGCAGTATTTT. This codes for CASRTHFSGRAIDTQYF.

As DNA, the CDR3 is TGTGCCACCAGTGATTGGGACAGGGGACGAGGAGCTTTCTTT. The encoded protein is CATSDWDRGRGAFF. The rearrangement uses TRBV24-1 and TRBJ1-1, with TRBD1 matching over 10 bases. The V gene's germline CDR1 is KGHDR and CDR2 SFDVKD. The CDR3 contains 14 residues. V gave up 2 bases and J gave up 10 bases; unmatched junction bases: 6.

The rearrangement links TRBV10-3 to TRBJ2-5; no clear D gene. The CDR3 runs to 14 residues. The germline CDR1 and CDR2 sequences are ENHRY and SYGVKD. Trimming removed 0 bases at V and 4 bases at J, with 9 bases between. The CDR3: CAISESGEAETQYF. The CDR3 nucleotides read TGTGCCATCAGTGAGTCTGGGGAAGCAGAGACCCAGTACTTC.

The CDR3 sequence: CASSWDGYNEQFF. The CDR3, as DNA: TGTGCCAGCAGTTGGGACGGATACAATGAGCAGTTCTTC. The chain joins TRBV6-5 to TRBJ2-1, with D perhaps assigned TRBD1 or TRBD2 (5 bases each). CDR3 length: 13 amino acids. Germline V gene data show CDR1 as MNHEY and CDR2 as SVGAGI. V dropped 4 bases and J dropped 4 bases, with 8 bases sitting between them.

CDR3 DNA: TGTGCCAGCTCGCAAGATACTGGAAACACCATATATTTT. Encoded protein: CASSQDTGNTIYF. This chain joins TRBV18 and TRBJ1-3; D ambiguous. This CDR3 region has 13 residues. Germline V gene lookup returns CDR1 KGHSH and CDR2 LQKENI. Trimming removed 6 bases at V and 2 bases at J, with 8 bases between.

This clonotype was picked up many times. This CDR3 is CASSLLGSSYNEQFF. In nucleotides, the CDR3 is TGTGCCAGCAGTTTACTGGGGAGCTCCTACAATGAGCAGTTCTTC. V and J are TRBV5-5 and TRBJ2-1; perhaps TRBD2 as D (5 bases). Germline assignment: CDR1 SGHKS and CDR2 YYEKEE (reference sequence). The CDR3 contains 15 residues. Trimming removed 5 bases at V and 0 bases at J, with 12 bases between.

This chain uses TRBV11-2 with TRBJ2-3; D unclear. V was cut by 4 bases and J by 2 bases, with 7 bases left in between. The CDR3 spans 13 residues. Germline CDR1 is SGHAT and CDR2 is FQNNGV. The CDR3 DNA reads TGTGCCAGCAGCTACACGAACACAGATACGCAGTATTTT. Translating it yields CASSYTNTDTQYF.

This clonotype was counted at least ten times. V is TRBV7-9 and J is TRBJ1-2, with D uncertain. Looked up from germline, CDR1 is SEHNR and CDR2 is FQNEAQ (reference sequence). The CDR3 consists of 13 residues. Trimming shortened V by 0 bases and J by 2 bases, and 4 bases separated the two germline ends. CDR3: CASSLAPNYGYTF. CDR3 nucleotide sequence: TGTGCCAGCAGCTTAGCCCCAAACTATGGCTACACCTTC.

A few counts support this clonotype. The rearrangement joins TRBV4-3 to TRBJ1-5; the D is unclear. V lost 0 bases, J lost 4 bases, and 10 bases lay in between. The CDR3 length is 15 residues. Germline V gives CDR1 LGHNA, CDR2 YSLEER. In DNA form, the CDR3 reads TGCGCCAGCAGCCAAGAATGGGGTGGGAATCAGCCCCAGCATTTT. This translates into CASSQEWGGNQPQHF.

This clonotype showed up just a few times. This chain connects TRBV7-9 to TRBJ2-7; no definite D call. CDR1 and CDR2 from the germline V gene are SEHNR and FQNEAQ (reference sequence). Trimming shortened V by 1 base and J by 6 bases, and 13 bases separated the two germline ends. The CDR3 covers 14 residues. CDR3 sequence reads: CASSLVGREGEQYF. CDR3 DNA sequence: TGTGCCAGCAGCTTAGTTGGAAGGGAAGGCGAGCAGTACTTC.

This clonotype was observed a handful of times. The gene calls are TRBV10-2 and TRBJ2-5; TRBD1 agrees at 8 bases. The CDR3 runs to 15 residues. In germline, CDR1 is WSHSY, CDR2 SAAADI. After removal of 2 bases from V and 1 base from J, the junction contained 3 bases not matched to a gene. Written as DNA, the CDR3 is TGCGCCAGCAGTGAGACCGACAGGGGCCAAGAGACCCAGTACTTC. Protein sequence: CASSETDRGQETQYF.

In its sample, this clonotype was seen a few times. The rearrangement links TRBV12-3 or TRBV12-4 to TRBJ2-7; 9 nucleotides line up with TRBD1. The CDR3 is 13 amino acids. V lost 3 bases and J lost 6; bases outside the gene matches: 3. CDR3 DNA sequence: TGTGCCAGCAGTTTTCGACAGGGGGGCGAGCAGTACTTC. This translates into CASSFRQGGEQYF.

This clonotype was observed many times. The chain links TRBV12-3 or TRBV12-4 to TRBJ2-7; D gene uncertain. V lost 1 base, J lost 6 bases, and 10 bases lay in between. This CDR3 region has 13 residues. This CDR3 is CASSLVLNGEQYF. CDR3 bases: TGTGCCAGCAGTTTAGTACTAAACGGCGAGCAGTACTTC.

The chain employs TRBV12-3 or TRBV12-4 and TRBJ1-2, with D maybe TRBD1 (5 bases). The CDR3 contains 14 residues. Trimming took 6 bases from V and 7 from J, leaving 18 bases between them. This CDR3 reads CASSLKGTSGGYTF. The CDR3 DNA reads TGTGCCAGCAGCCTCAAGGGGACCTCTGGTGGCTACACCTTC.

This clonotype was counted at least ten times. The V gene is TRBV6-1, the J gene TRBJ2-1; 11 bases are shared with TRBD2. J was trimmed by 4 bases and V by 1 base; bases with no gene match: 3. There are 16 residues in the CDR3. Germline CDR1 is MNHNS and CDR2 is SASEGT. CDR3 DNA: TGTGCCAGCAGTGAAGGTAGCGGGGGGGATTACAATGAGCAGTTCTTC. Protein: CASSEGSGGDYNEQFF.

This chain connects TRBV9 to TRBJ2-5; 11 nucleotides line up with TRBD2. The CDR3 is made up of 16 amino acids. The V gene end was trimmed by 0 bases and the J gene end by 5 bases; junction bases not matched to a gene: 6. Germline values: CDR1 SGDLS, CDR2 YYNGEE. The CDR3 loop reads CASSVETSGGGETQYF. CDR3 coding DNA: TGTGCCAGCAGCGTAGAAACTAGCGGGGGCGGGGAGACCCAGTACTTC.

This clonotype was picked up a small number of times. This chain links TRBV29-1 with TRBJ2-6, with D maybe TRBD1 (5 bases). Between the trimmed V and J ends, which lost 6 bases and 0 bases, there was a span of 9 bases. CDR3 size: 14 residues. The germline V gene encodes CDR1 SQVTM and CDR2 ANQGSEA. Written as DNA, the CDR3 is TGCAGCGTCCAAACAGGCTCTGGGGCCAACGTCCTGACTTTC. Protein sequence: CSVQTGSGANVLTF.